These T cell receptor beta chains were read from a single sample in a study of cytomegalovirus exposure and HLA in healthy donors. Some clones are missing from TCRdb's copy, which holds only in-frame ones; the method was immunoSEQ multiplex PCR. The data contain under 150,000 clones, around 77% of them singletons. The sample consisted of PBMCs. Every receptor here comes from a woman aged 60-75 years in good health and CMV-seronegative. The CDR3 runs from the conserved cysteine through the conserved F or W. D genes are given only for firm matches. The size of a clone is reported for some rows only, either as once, few or many, or as a class for expanded clones.

j_call: TRBJ2-4; d_call: TRBD1; clone_size: .; v_call: TRBV4-2; cdr3_nt: TGTGCCAGCAGCCAAGATTTTCGGCAGGGGGCATCCAAAAACATTCAGTACTTC; cdr3_aa: CASSQDFRQGASKNIQYF
j_call: TRBJ1-5; d_call: TRBD1; clone_size: .; v_call: TRBV28; cdr3_nt: TGTGCCAGCAGTCCGGGACAGAAACCGCCCAATCAGCCCCAGCATTTT; cdr3_aa: CASSPGQKPPNQPQHF
j_call: TRBJ2-1; d_call: TRBD2; clone_size: .; v_call: TRBV29-1; cdr3_nt: TGCAGCGTATTAGGACTCCTAGCGGGAGTTACGAATGAGCAGTTCTTC; cdr3_aa: CSVLGLLAGVTNEQFF
j_call: TRBJ1-5; d_call: .; clone_size: few; v_call: TRBV28; cdr3_nt: TGTGCCAACCAGGGGAGCAATCAGCCCCAGCATTTT; cdr3_aa: CANQGSNQPQHF
j_call: TRBJ2-1; d_call: TRBD2; clone_size: .; v_call: TRBV5-4; cdr3_nt: TGTGCCAGCAGCTTTAGCGGGGGGGCCAAGGGTGAGCAGTTCTTC; cdr3_aa: CASSFSGGAKGEQFF
j_call: TRBJ1-1; d_call: .; clone_size: few; v_call: TRBV18; cdr3_nt: TGTGCCAGCTCACCGGACAGAGCGAACACTGAAGCTTTCTTT; cdr3_aa: CASSPDRANTEAFF
j_call: TRBJ2-5; d_call: .; clone_size: .; v_call: TRBV4-1; cdr3_nt: TGCGCCAGCAGCCAAACCTATTTGGCGGGGAGGGAGACCCAGTACTTC; cdr3_aa: CASSQTYLAGRETQYF
j_call: TRBJ2-7; d_call: TRBD1; clone_size: .; v_call: TRBV2; cdr3_nt: TGTGCCACCCGACAGGGTCCCTCTCGGGAGCAGTACTTC; cdr3_aa: CATRQGPSREQYF
j_call: TRBJ2-7; d_call: TRBD1; clone_size: .; v_call: TRBV19; cdr3_nt: TGTGCCAGTAGTGTACCGGGACAGCTTACTTACGAGCAGTACTTC; cdr3_aa: CASSVPGQLTYEQYF
j_call: TRBJ1-2; d_call: .; clone_size: .; v_call: TRBV29-1; cdr3_nt: TGCAGCGTTAGAGGGATCCATGGCCACACCTTC; cdr3_aa: CSVRGIHGHTF
j_call: TRBJ2-7; d_call: .; clone_size: .; v_call: TRBV2; cdr3_nt: TGTGCCAGCAGTCCCCGACAGCTAGCCTACGAGCAGTACTTC; cdr3_aa: CASSPRQLAYEQYF
j_call: TRBJ1-5; d_call: TRBD1; clone_size: .; v_call: TRBV2; cdr3_nt: TGTGCCAGCAGCCAACAGGGGGTTGGCAATCAGCCCCAGCATTTT; cdr3_aa: CASSQQGVGNQPQHF
j_call: TRBJ2-3; d_call: .; clone_size: few; v_call: TRBV7-2; cdr3_nt: TGTGCCAGCAGCCCAAGCAGGCAGCAGGATACGCAGTATTTT; cdr3_aa: CASSPSRQQDTQYF
j_call: TRBJ1-1; d_call: TRBD1; clone_size: .; v_call: TRBV2; cdr3_nt: TGTGCCAGCAGTGAAGCAGGACAGGGGCGGACGGACACTGAAGCTTTCTTT; cdr3_aa: CASSEAGQGRTDTEAFF
j_call: TRBJ1-2; d_call: TRBD1; clone_size: .; v_call: TRBV28; cdr3_nt: TGTGCCAGCAGCCTAGCCGAAAAGACAGGGATGCTCTATGGCTACACCTTC; cdr3_aa: CASSLAEKTGMLYGYTF
j_call: TRBJ1-2; d_call: .; clone_size: .; v_call: TRBV11-2; cdr3_nt: TGTGCCAGCAGCTTAGTGAGGCAAGGCCCAGCGCACGGGGGCTACACCTTC; cdr3_aa: CASSLVRQGPAHGGYTF
j_call: TRBJ1-2; d_call: TRBD1; clone_size: .; v_call: TRBV28; cdr3_nt: TGTGCCAGCAGCTCAATCCGGGACAGGGTAGATGGCTACACCTTC; cdr3_aa: CASSSIRDRVDGYTF
j_call: TRBJ1-1; d_call: .; clone_size: .; v_call: TRBV5-6; cdr3_nt: TGTGCCAGCAGCTTGCAGGGTGAAGCTTTCTTT; cdr3_aa: CASSLQGEAFF
j_call: TRBJ2-7; d_call: .; clone_size: .; v_call: TRBV19; cdr3_nt: TGTGCCAGTACCTACCATACTTCGGGTCGATACTACGGGCAGTACTTC; cdr3_aa: CASTYHTSGRYYGQYF
j_call: TRBJ1-2; d_call: TRBD1; clone_size: .; v_call: TRBV27; cdr3_nt: TGTGCCAGCAGTTTACGGACAGGGTCTACCTCCGGCTACACCTTC; cdr3_aa: CASSLRTGSTSGYTF
j_call: TRBJ2-5; d_call: .; clone_size: .; v_call: TRBV6-5; cdr3_nt: .; cdr3_aa: CASSSSSTQYF
j_call: TRBJ2-1; d_call: .; clone_size: .; v_call: TRBV5-1; cdr3_nt: TGCGCCAGCAGCCCGACCGGACTATACAATGAGCAGTTCTTC; cdr3_aa: CASSPTGLYNEQFF
j_call: TRBJ1-1; d_call: .; clone_size: .; v_call: TRBV5-6; cdr3_nt: TGTGCCAGCAGCCCGGACTTGAACACTGAAGCTTTCTTT; cdr3_aa: CASSPDLNTEAFF
j_call: TRBJ2-7; d_call: TRBD2; clone_size: .; v_call: TRBV6-4; cdr3_nt: TGTGCCAGCAGTGACCGACTAGCGGGACCCTACGAGCAGTACTTC; cdr3_aa: CASSDRLAGPYEQYF
j_call: TRBJ2-3; d_call: TRBD1; clone_size: .; v_call: TRBV28; cdr3_nt: TGTGCCAGCAGAGAGACAGGGGGCAAGACAGATACGCAGTATTTT; cdr3_aa: CASRETGGKTDTQYF
j_call: TRBJ2-1; d_call: TRBD2; clone_size: .; v_call: TRBV5-1; cdr3_nt: TGCGCCAGCACCTCTGTAGCGGGAGCCTACAATGAGCAGTTCTTC; cdr3_aa: CASTSVAGAYNEQFF
j_call: TRBJ2-3; d_call: .; clone_size: .; v_call: TRBV10-1; cdr3_nt: TGCGCCAGCAGTGGGCCAGGGTGGCGACTCGGGCAAGGGGATACGCAGTATTTT; cdr3_aa: CASSGPGWRLGQGDTQYF
j_call: TRBJ2-7; d_call: TRBD2; clone_size: .; v_call: TRBV28; cdr3_nt: TGTGCCAGCAGTTTCGGCGGGGGGCCGAAAGCCTACGAGCAGTACTTC; cdr3_aa: CASSFGGGPKAYEQYF
j_call: TRBJ2-7; d_call: TRBD1; clone_size: .; v_call: TRBV10-3; cdr3_nt: TGTGCCATCAGTGAACCGGGACAGTCCTACGAGCAGTACTTC; cdr3_aa: CAISEPGQSYEQYF
j_call: TRBJ2-7; d_call: TRBD1; clone_size: few; v_call: TRBV6-1; cdr3_nt: TGTGCCAGCAGTGACCACGGTGGCAGGGGGTACGAGCAGTACTTC; cdr3_aa: CASSDHGGRGYEQYF
j_call: TRBJ1-2; d_call: TRBD1; clone_size: few; v_call: TRBV10-1; cdr3_nt: TGCGCCAGCAGTGAGTGGGACAGGGCCTACCCCGATAGCTACACCTTC; cdr3_aa: CASSEWDRAYPDSYTF
j_call: TRBJ2-7; d_call: TRBD2; clone_size: once; v_call: TRBV11-2; cdr3_nt: TGTGCCAGCAGCCGTATAGCGGGGATACAAACCTACGAGCAGTACTTC; cdr3_aa: CASSRIAGIQTYEQYF
j_call: TRBJ2-7; d_call: .; clone_size: .; v_call: TRBV10-3; cdr3_nt: TGTGCCATCAGTGTTACAGAAGTATCCGAGCAGTACTTC; cdr3_aa: CAISVTEVSEQYF
j_call: TRBJ2-5; d_call: .; clone_size: .; v_call: TRBV15; cdr3_nt: TGTGCCACCAGCAGAGAACGGGGCAGGGGGGAAGAGACCCAGTACTTC; cdr3_aa: CATSRERGRGEETQYF
j_call: TRBJ2-7; d_call: TRBD2; clone_size: .; v_call: TRBV9; cdr3_nt: TGTGCCAGCAGCGCGTCTATAGCGGGGGGGGGCTACGAGCAGTACTTC; cdr3_aa: CASSASIAGGGYEQYF
j_call: TRBJ2-1; d_call: TRBD2; clone_size: .; v_call: TRBV29-1; cdr3_nt: TGCAGCGTTGCCCGAGCTAGCGGCAGGGAGCAGTTCTTC; cdr3_aa: CSVARASGREQFF
j_call: TRBJ2-2; d_call: TRBD1; clone_size: .; v_call: TRBV5-1; cdr3_nt: TGCGCCAGCAGCGGGCGGACAGGGACGAACACCGGGGAGCTGTTTTTT; cdr3_aa: CASSGRTGTNTGELFF
j_call: TRBJ2-5; d_call: TRBD2; clone_size: .; v_call: TRBV28; cdr3_nt: TGTGCCAGCAGTTTCCTCATATGGACTAGCGTAGAGACCCAGTACTTC; cdr3_aa: CASSFLIWTSVETQYF
j_call: TRBJ2-3; d_call: TRBD2; clone_size: few; v_call: TRBV5-1; cdr3_nt: TGCGCCAGCAGCTTGGTTCCGGGAGGGCCGGATACGCAGTATTTT; cdr3_aa: CASSLVPGGPDTQYF
j_call: TRBJ2-6; d_call: .; clone_size: .; v_call: TRBV30; cdr3_nt: TGTGCCTGGATTAGCGGACTCTCTGGGGCCAACGTCCTGACTTTC; cdr3_aa: CAWISGLSGANVLTF
j_call: TRBJ2-7; d_call: TRBD1; clone_size: .; v_call: TRBV28; cdr3_nt: TGTGCCAGCAGGGGGGACAGGGGGGGCGCCTACGAGCAGTACTTC; cdr3_aa: CASRGDRGGAYEQYF
j_call: TRBJ2-7; d_call: .; clone_size: .; v_call: TRBV1; cdr3_nt: TGCACCAGCAGCCAACGTCGTCAGGTTCGCTCCTACGAGCAGTACTTC; cdr3_aa: CTSSQRRQVRSYEQYF
j_call: TRBJ1-1; d_call: .; clone_size: .; v_call: TRBV5-1; cdr3_nt: TGCGCCAGCAGGTTAAGGGCAGGGGTGAACACTGAAGCTTTCTTT; cdr3_aa: CASRLRAGVNTEAFF
j_call: TRBJ2-5; d_call: TRBD2; clone_size: .; v_call: TRBV27; cdr3_nt: TGTGCCAGCAGTTTATCCCAGCGGGAGCGAGAGACCCAGTACTTC; cdr3_aa: CASSLSQRERETQYF
j_call: TRBJ2-2; d_call: TRBD1; clone_size: .; v_call: TRBV27; cdr3_nt: TGTGCCAGCAGTCCCGGACAGGGGGCGGTCACCGGGGAGCTGTTTTTT; cdr3_aa: CASSPGQGAVTGELFF
j_call: TRBJ2-7; d_call: TRBD1; clone_size: .; v_call: TRBV28; cdr3_nt: TGTGCCAGCACCGATCGAACCGGGACAGGGGGCGAGCAGTACTTC; cdr3_aa: CASTDRTGTGGEQYF
j_call: TRBJ2-7; d_call: .; clone_size: .; v_call: TRBV18; cdr3_nt: TGTGCCAGCTCATCAAACAGCTACGAGCAGTACTTC; cdr3_aa: CASSSNSYEQYF
j_call: TRBJ2-2; d_call: .; clone_size: .; v_call: TRBV29-1; cdr3_nt: TGCAGCGTTCGTCTAGGCCACACCGGGGAGCTGTTTTTT; cdr3_aa: CSVRLGHTGELFF
j_call: TRBJ2-1; d_call: TRBD2; clone_size: .; v_call: TRBV11-2; cdr3_nt: TGTGCCAGCAGGTCACTAGCGGTCCCCTACAATGAGCAGTTCTTC; cdr3_aa: CASRSLAVPYNEQFF